The present T cell receptor (beta chain) was sequenced within a study of cytomegalovirus exposure and HLA in healthy donors. Findings and caveats of the study: A later analysis by the authors found several of the most significant clusters apparently linked to common viral pathogens.

The CDR3 runs 14 residues. Germline V CDR1 and CDR2: SGHTA, FQGNSA. Trimming removed 7 bases from V and 7 bases from J, with 17 bases in between. Both 60 Vbeta primers and 13 Jbeta primers went into the PCR. The assay was immunoSEQ multiplex PCR, and TCRdb's table has in-frame clones only and misses some. The data hold 130,000 or so clones, with roughly four fifths observed a single time. As to this clone: Its antigen is unknown.

Sequenced: PBMCs. This chain connects TRBV7-2 to TRBJ1-3, with TRBD1 as a possible D gene (6 bases). This receptor was taken from a woman in her thirties or forties in good health and CMV-seronegative. The CDR3 sequence is CASMLGGARNTIYF. The CDR3 DNA reads TGTGCCAGCATGCTAGGGGGGGCGCGGAACACCATATATTTT.